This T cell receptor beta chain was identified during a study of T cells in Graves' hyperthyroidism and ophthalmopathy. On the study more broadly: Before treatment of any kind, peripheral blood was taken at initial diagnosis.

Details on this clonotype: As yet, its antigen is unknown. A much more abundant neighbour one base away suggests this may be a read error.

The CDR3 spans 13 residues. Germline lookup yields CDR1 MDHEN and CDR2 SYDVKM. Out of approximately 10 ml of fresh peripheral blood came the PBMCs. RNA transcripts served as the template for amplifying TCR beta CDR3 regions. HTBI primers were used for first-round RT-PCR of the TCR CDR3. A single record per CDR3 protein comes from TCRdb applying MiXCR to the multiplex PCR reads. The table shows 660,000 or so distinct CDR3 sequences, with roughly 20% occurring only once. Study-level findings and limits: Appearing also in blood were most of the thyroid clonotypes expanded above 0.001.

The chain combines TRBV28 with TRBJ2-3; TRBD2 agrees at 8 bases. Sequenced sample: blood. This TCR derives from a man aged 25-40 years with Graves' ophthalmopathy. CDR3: CATQRESTDMQYF. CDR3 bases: TGTGCCACTCAGCGGGAGAGCACAGATATGCAGTATTTT. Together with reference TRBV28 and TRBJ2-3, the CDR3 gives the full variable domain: DVKVTQSSRYLVKRTGEKVFLECVQDMDHENMFWYRQDPGLGLRLIYFSYDVKMKEKGDIPEGYSVSREKKERFSLILESASTNQTSMYLCATQRESTDMQYFGPGTRLTVL.